What follows are 12 T cell receptor beta chains derived from one specimen sequenced in a study of T cells after yellow fever vaccination. TCRdb passed the 5' RACE reads through MiXCR, listing each CDR3 protein once. In the table there are 250,000 to 350,000 distinct CDR3 sequences, approximately 10% of which are singletons. Material: CD4+ T cells sorted from PBMCs, obtained 5 days after the yellow fever booster vaccination. Source of these receptors: a man between 18 and 29 years old who received the YFV17D yellow fever vaccine.

V usage is TRBV9 and J usage is TRBJ2-6; 7 bases map to TRBD1. J was trimmed by 0 bases and V by 4 bases; bases with no gene match: 10. Germline CDR1 SGDLS, CDR2 YYNGEE. CDR3 length equals 18 residues. CDR3: CASSKYRGIVSGANVLTF. The DNA for the CDR3 is TGTGCCAGCAGCAAATACAGGGGTATCGTCTCTGGGGCCAACGTCCTGACTTTC.

The table lists this clonotype with many counts. The chain combines TRBV10-3 with TRBJ2-3; D remains unclear. The V gene's germline CDR1 is ENHRY and CDR2 SYGVKD. This CDR3 is built from 10 residues. V was pared by 8 bases and J by 4 bases, with 4 bases between. As DNA, the CDR3 is TGTGCCATCTTGGCAGATACGCAGTATTTT. Translated: CAILADTQYF.

The chain employs TRBV7-9 and TRBJ2-1; possibly TRBD1 for D (5 bases). Germline V lookup: CDR1 SEHNR, CDR2 FQNEAQ (reference sequence). V was trimmed by 2 bases and J by 5 bases, leaving 10 bases between them. The CDR3 is 14 amino acids. The CDR3 nucleotides are TGTGCCAGCAGCTTAACTTCAGGGAACAATGAGCAGTTCTTC. This codes for CASSLTSGNNEQFF.

This clonotype has just a few counts. This chain connects TRBV9 to TRBJ2-3, with D perhaps being TRBD1 or TRBD2 (5 bases each). The CDR3 contains 15 residues. V was cut by 0 bases and J by 1 base, with 9 bases left in between. Germline assignment: CDR1 SGDLS and CDR2 YYNGEE. The CDR3 DNA is TGTGCCAGCAGCGTAGGGGGACCAGGCACAGATACGCAGTATTTT. Protein sequence: CASSVGGPGTDTQYF.

In this sample, this clonotype turned up many times. The rearrangement uses TRBV12-3 or TRBV12-4 and TRBJ1-6; D is perhaps TRBD1 (6 bases). Trimming stripped 5 bases from V and 4 bases from J, with 15 bases between. This CDR3 has 16 residues. CDR3: CASSPGGHSYNSPLHF. CDR3 DNA: TGTGCCAGCAGTCCCGGGGGCCATTCATATAATTCACCCCTCCACTTT.

This chain links TRBV14 with TRBJ2-2; D is uncertain. The CDR3 extends over 13 amino acids. Germline assignment: CDR1 SGHDN and CDR2 FVKESK. Trimming stripped 4 bases from V and 2 bases from J, with 5 bases between. CDR3 loop: CASSRANTGELFF. In nucleotides, the CDR3 is TGTGCCAGCAGCCGCGCCAACACCGGGGAGCTGTTTTTT. Supplemented by reference TRBV14 and TRBJ2-2, the full variable domain reads EAGVTQFPSHSVIEKGQTVTLRCDPISGHDNLYWYRRVMGKEIKFLLHFVKESKQDESGMPNNRFLAERTGGTYSTLKVQPAELEDSGVYFCASSRANTGELFFGEGSRLTVL.

The V call is TRBV6-5, the J call TRBJ2-5; D gene uncertain. V lost 2 bases and J 2 bases, leaving 12 bases between the germline ends. CDR3 length: 15 residues. The germline V gene encodes CDR1 MNHEY and CDR2 SVGAGI. DNA for the CDR3: TGTGCCAGCAGTTACCTGGGTCAGCCTCAAGAGACCCAGTACTTC. It translates to CASSYLGQPQETQYF.

This clonotype appeared a few times. V and J are TRBV29-1 and TRBJ2-4, with D possibly TRBD2 on 6 matching bases. V dropped 6 bases and J dropped 9 bases, with 12 bases sitting between them. Germline V lookup: CDR1 SQVTM, CDR2 ANQGSEA. The CDR3 totals 11 residues. The CDR3 region is CSVSNGGIQYF. The CDR3 DNA sequence: TGCAGCGTCTCAAACGGGGGCATTCAGTACTTC.

V gene TRBV19 combines with J gene TRBJ2-7; D is perhaps TRBD2 (6 bases). CDR1 LNHDA and CDR2 SQIVND come from the germline V gene (reference sequence). The CDR3 is 15 residues long. The germline V and J ends were trimmed by 0 bases and 3 bases, with 12 bases remaining between them. The CDR3 bases are TGTGCCAGTAGTATAGATGGTGGAGGGAACTACGAGCAGTACGTC. Translated, it gives CASSIDGGGNYEQYV.

There are many counts of this clonotype. The V and J genes are TRBV10-3 and TRBJ2-3; 11 bases agree with TRBD2. The junction had 5 bases not matched to a gene; V was cut back by 4 bases and J by 5 bases. Germline CDR1 and CDR2: ENHRY and SYGVKD. The CDR3 is 15 amino acids. The CDR3 DNA reads TGTGCCATCAGTGCCTCTAGCGGGGGGAGAGATACGCAGTATTTT. It yields the protein CAISASSGGRDTQYF.

This clonotype appeared many times. The CDR3 region is CASSPENEQFF. The CDR3 DNA sequence: TGTGCCAGCAGTCCCGAGAATGAGCAGTTCTTC. The chain has TRBV2 and TRBJ2-1; D not certain. Germline assignment: CDR1 SNHLY and CDR2 FYNNEI. The CDR3 runs 11 residues. V was cut by 5 bases and J by 7 bases, with 6 bases left in between.

The chain is built from TRBV4-1 and TRBJ1-2; a weak D match, TRBD1 (6 bases). Germline CDR1 MGHRA, CDR2 YSYEKL. Trimming shortened V by 5 bases and J by 0 bases, and 19 bases separated the two germline ends. The CDR3 totals 17 residues. CDR3 sequence: CASSVVTGRSANYGYTF. The CDR3 DNA sequence: TGCGCCAGCAGCGTCGTGACAGGCCGATCTGCTAACTATGGCTACACCTTC.